This is a list of T cell receptor beta chains from one sample in a study of cytomegalovirus exposure and HLA in healthy donors. Clones were read by immunoSEQ multiplex PCR, and TCRdb kept only the in-frame ones, dropping some. The table lists about 130,000 clones, 65% to 90% of them singletons, with around 3% in the top ten. Source material: PBMCs. These receptors were taken from a woman aged 18-30 years in good health and CMV-seropositive. The CDR3 runs from the conserved cysteine through the conserved F or W. The order of the fields is J gene, V gene, D gene, clone size, CDR3 protein, CDR3 DNA. A D gene is named only where the DNA matches it firmly. Expanded clones get a size class; other rows say once, few or many, or leave the size out.

j_gene: TRBJ2-5; v_gene: TRBV25-1; d_gene: TRBD1; abundance: NA; CDR3aa: CASTKSSGTGGETQYF; CDR3nt: TGTGCCAGCACCAAATCTTCCGGGACAGGGGGAGAGACCCAGTACTTC
j_gene: TRBJ2-6; v_gene: TRBV15; d_gene: NA; abundance: NA; CDR3aa: CATSRRGSGANVLTF; CDR3nt: TGTGCCACCAGCAGAAGAGGATCTGGGGCCAACGTCCTGACTTTC
j_gene: TRBJ2-5; v_gene: TRBV6-1; d_gene: TRBD2; abundance: NA; CDR3aa: CASSETSGGQETQYF; CDR3nt: TGTGCCAGCAGTGAAACTAGCGGGGGGCAAGAGACCCAGTACTTC
j_gene: TRBJ1-2; v_gene: TRBV19; d_gene: TRBD1; abundance: NA; CDR3aa: CASNTGADYGYTF; CDR3nt: TGTGCCAGTAACACAGGGGCGGACTATGGCTACACCTTC
j_gene: TRBJ2-7; v_gene: TRBV5-1; d_gene: NA; abundance: NA; CDR3aa: CASSGPGGLSSYEQYF; CDR3nt: TGCGCCAGCAGCGGTCCGGGGGGCCTCAGCTCCTACGAGCAGTACTTC
j_gene: TRBJ2-3; v_gene: TRBV7-6; d_gene: TRBD2; abundance: few; CDR3aa: CASSLAGGLAAPSTDTQYF; CDR3nt: TGTGCCAGCAGCTTAGCCGGTGGACTAGCGGCCCCTAGCACAGATACGCAGTATTTT
j_gene: TRBJ2-5; v_gene: TRBV19; d_gene: TRBD1; abundance: NA; CDR3aa: CASRPAGGSGTQYF; CDR3nt: TGTGCCAGTAGGCCGGCAGGGGGAAGTGGGACCCAGTACTTC
j_gene: TRBJ1-4; v_gene: TRBV6-1; d_gene: NA; abundance: NA; CDR3aa: CASSAAELFF; CDR3nt: TGTGCCAGCAGCGCAGCGGAACTGTTTTTT
j_gene: TRBJ1-6; v_gene: TRBV6-1; d_gene: TRBD1; abundance: NA; CDR3aa: CASRQGGNSPLHF; CDR3nt: TGTGCCAGCAGACAGGGGGGGAATTCACCCCTCCACTTT
j_gene: TRBJ1-6; v_gene: TRBV4-2; d_gene: NA; abundance: once; CDR3aa: CASSQDPPGETYNSPLHF; CDR3nt: TGTGCCAGCAGCCAAGATCCTCCAGGGGAAACCTATAATTCACCCCTCCACTTT
j_gene: TRBJ2-7; v_gene: TRBV5-5; d_gene: TRBD1; abundance: NA; CDR3aa: CASILGGQGASEQYF; CDR3nt: TGTGCCAGCATTCTGGGGGGACAGGGGGCCTCCGAGCAGTACTTC
j_gene: TRBJ1-2; v_gene: TRBV6-1; d_gene: NA; abundance: NA; CDR3aa: CASRGTISYGYTF; CDR3nt: TGTGCCAGCAGGGGGACAATTAGCTATGGCTACACCTTC